Below, 22 T cell receptor beta chains from the same sample are listed, as sequenced in a study of blood T cell repertoires in COVID-19. The protocol was immunoSEQ multiplex PCR, while the TCRdb copy is restricted to in-frame clones and leaves out a portion. The sample carries about 250,000 clones, under 90% recorded once. Sequenced: peripheral blood. All receptors derive from a woman in her thirties or forties who had recovered from COVID-19.

The rearrangement uses TRBV3-1 (or the pseudogene TRBV3-2) and TRBJ2-7; 9 nucleotides line up with TRBD2. The J segment lost 3 bases and the V segment lost 1 base, leaving 7 bases of the junction unmatched. The CDR3 extends over 16 amino acids. Germline CDR1 and CDR2: LGHDT and YNNKEL (reference sequence). CDR3 sequence: CASSQGSLAGIYEQYF. The CDR3 nucleotides are TGTGCCAGCAGCCAAGGGAGTCTAGCGGGGATCTACGAGCAGTACTTC.

The rearrangement joins TRBV14 to TRBJ1-2; 8 bases line up with TRBD1. Germline trimming cut 3 bases from V and 7 bases from J; bases unmatched to any gene: 1. Per germline, CDR1 SGHDN and CDR2 FVKESK. CDR3 size: 12 residues. CDR3 coding DNA: TGTGCCAGCAGCCAGGACAGGGTTGGCTACACCTTC. Translating gives CASSQDRVGYTF.

This chain uses TRBV18 with TRBJ2-3; D unclear. The germline V and J ends were trimmed by 3 bases and 0 bases, with 7 bases remaining between them. CDR1 is KGHSH and CDR2 is LQKENI in the germline V gene. The CDR3 contains 14 residues. The CDR3 protein is CASSPAGSTDTQYF. DNA of the CDR3: TGTGCCAGCTCACCCGCCGGTAGCACAGATACGCAGTATTTT.

The chain combines TRBV7-8 with TRBJ2-7; 10 bases agree with TRBD2. Germline V gene lookup returns CDR1 SGHVS and CDR2 FQNEAQ. CDR3 length: 14 amino acids. Losses at the gene ends were 6 bases for V and 0 bases for J; bases not matched to a gene: 2. CDR3 amino acids: CASSSSGGSYEQYF. DNA of the CDR3: TGTGCCAGCAGTTCTAGCGGGGGCTCCTACGAGCAGTACTTC.

This sequence joins TRBV6-2 or TRBV6-3 and TRBJ2-7; 8 bases fit TRBD2. Trimming removed 2 bases from V and 2 bases from J; junction bases left unmatched: 5. This CDR3 has 15 amino acids. Germline lookup yields CDR1 MNHEY and CDR2 SVGEGT. CDR3 residues: CASSYTSGGTYEQYF. The CDR3 region has the DNA TGTGCCAGCAGTTACACTAGCGGAGGCACCTACGAGCAGTACTTC.

This clone was detected only a few times. V gene TRBV19 combines with J gene TRBJ2-5; D may be TRBD2 (7 bases). CDR1 is LNHDA and CDR2 is SQIVND in the germline V gene (reference sequence). V lost 3 bases and J 5 bases, leaving 16 bases between the germline ends. The CDR3 runs 15 residues. The CDR3 reads CASSIRAGAFETQYF. The CDR3 DNA follows: TGTGCCAGTAGTATTCGCGCGGGGGCTTTTGAGACCCAGTACTTC.

This chain connects TRBV9 to TRBJ2-3; TRBD2 agrees at 10 bases. The CDR3 has 15 residues. Germline assignment: CDR1 SGDLS and CDR2 YYNGEE. J lost 2 bases, V lost 3 bases, and 3 bases had no gene match. The CDR3 nucleotides read TGTGCCAGCAGCGCGGGACTAGCGTTCACAGATACGCAGTATTTT. It is translated as CASSAGLAFTDTQYF. Combining the CDR3 with reference TRBV9 and TRBJ2-3 gives the whole variable domain DSGVTQTPKHLITATGQRVTLRCSPRSGDLSVYWYQQSLDQGLQFLIQYYNGEERAKGNILERFSAQQFPDLHSELNLSSLELGDSALYFCASSAGLAFTDTQYFGPGTRLTVL.

This rearrangement joins TRBV19 to TRBJ2-1, with TRBD2 matching over 16 bases. The CDR3 consists of 18 residues. Germline assignment: CDR1 LNHDA and CDR2 SQIVND (reference sequence). The J segment lost 2 bases and the V segment lost 4 bases, leaving 5 bases of the junction unmatched. The CDR3 loop reads CASSKGTSGRATYNEQFF. CDR3 nucleotides: TGTGCCAGTAGTAAGGGGACTAGCGGGAGGGCCACCTACAATGAGCAGTTCTTC.

CDR3 loop: CASSEGTSYEETQYF. As DNA, the CDR3 is TGTGCCAGCAGCGAGGGGACTAGCTATGAAGAGACCCAGTACTTC. The J gene is TRBJ2-5, the V gene TRBV5-6; TRBD2 agrees at 9 bases. The CDR3 sequence is 15 residues long. The V gene's germline CDR1 is SGHDT and CDR2 YYEEEE. V was pared by 4 bases and J by 3 bases, with 7 bases of the junction left unmatched.

The CDR3 DNA follows: TGTGCCAGCAGTGCCCAGGGTGGGTTCCAAGAGACCCAGTACTTC. This codes for CASSAQGGFQETQYF. The V gene is TRBV6-4, the J gene TRBJ2-5; weak D call: TRBD1 (5 bases). Germline lookup yields CDR1 MRHNA and CDR2 SNTAGT. The length of the CDR3 is 15 residues. V was clipped by 4 bases and J by 1 base, with 13 bases between them.

The V and J genes are TRBV12-3 or TRBV12-4 and TRBJ2-5; the D is unclear. Trimming removed 3 bases from V and 8 bases from J, with 10 bases in between. The CDR3 length is 12 residues. CDR3 sequence (DNA): TGTGCCAGCAGTTTTCTCGACTCTACCCAGTACTTC. The encoded protein is CASSFLDSTQYF.

The gene calls are TRBV4-2 and TRBJ2-7, with TRBD2 as a possible D gene (5 bases). The germline CDR1 and CDR2 sequences are LGHNA and YNFKEQ. The CDR3 totals 14 residues. V was trimmed by 1 base and J by 1 base, leaving 8 bases between them. This CDR3 is CASSQVSESYEQYF. CDR3 bases: TGTGCCAGCAGCCAAGTTAGCGAGTCCTACGAGCAGTACTTC.

The chain couples TRBV6-5 to TRBJ1-1; D is possibly TRBD1 (6 bases). CDR1 MNHEY and CDR2 SVGAGI come from the germline V gene. Trimming took 8 bases from V and 3 from J, leaving 16 bases between them. The CDR3 has 14 amino acids. In nucleotides, the CDR3 is TGTGCCAGCCTCTCGCTCGACAGGTACACTGAAGCTTTCTTT. Its translation is CASLSLDRYTEAFF.

The genes are TRBV10-3 and TRBJ2-7; the match to TRBD2 covers 9 bases. V lost 6 bases, J lost 9 bases, and 15 bases stayed unmatched. This CDR3 has 15 amino acids. Germline values: CDR1 ENHRY, CDR2 SYGVKD. CDR3 DNA sequence: TGTGCCATCAGCCGAGAGGGACTAGCATCTCTGGGGCAGTACTTC. This translates into CAISREGLASLGQYF.

The chain combines TRBV3-1 (or the pseudogene TRBV3-2) with TRBJ2-1, with 8 bases fitting TRBD1. Germline assignment: CDR1 LGHDT and CDR2 YNNKEL (reference sequence). The CDR3 spans 15 residues. Trimming cost V 4 bases and J 0 bases; bases outside gene matches: 2. The CDR3 spells CASSPGTGSYNEQFF. For the CDR3, the DNA is TGTGCCAGCAGCCCCGGGACAGGCTCCTACAATGAGCAGTTCTTC.

The gene calls are TRBV7-2 and TRBJ2-1; the match to TRBD2 covers 7 bases. This CDR3 region has 13 residues. The germline V gene encodes CDR1 SGHTA and CDR2 FQGNSA. With 5 bases clipped from V and 6 bases from J, the junction kept 4 bases outside the gene matches. For the CDR3, the DNA is TGTGCCAGCAGCGGTCGGACTAGCAATGAGCAGTTCTTC. Its translation is CASSGRTSNEQFF.

The rearrangement uses TRBV12-3 or TRBV12-4 and TRBJ2-1; D call uncertain. The CDR3 is 11 residues long. V was shortened by 5 bases and J by 6 bases, with 5 bases between the two germline ends. This CDR3 reads CASSLVNEQFF. For the CDR3, the DNA is TGTGCCAGCAGTCTCGTCAATGAGCAGTTCTTC.

The chain employs TRBV28 and TRBJ2-1; D perhaps matches TRBD1 (7 bases). Germline V gives CDR1 MDHEN, CDR2 SYDVKM. The length of the CDR3 is 15 residues. Trimming pared 2 bases from V and 8 bases from J, leaving 16 bases between. For the CDR3, the DNA is TGTGCCAGCAGTTTAGGAGCGGAGGGGGCCGATGAGCAGTTCTTC. Its protein product is CASSLGAEGADEQFF.

This clone came up once. CDR3 sequence reads: CASSLASTAAETQYF. Here the CDR3 DNA reads TGCGCCAGCAGCTTGGCCTCGACGGCGGCGGAGACCCAGTACTTC. This chain links TRBV5-1 with TRBJ2-5, with D hard to call. Germline V gene sequence: CDR1 SGHRS, CDR2 YFSETQ. Between the trimmed V and J ends, which lost 0 bases and 5 bases, there was a span of 14 bases. CDR3 length: 15 amino acids. The variable domain in full, with the rest retrieved from reference TRBV5-1 and TRBJ2-5, is KAGVTQTPRYLIKTRGQQVTLSCSPISGHRSVSWYQQTPGQGLQFLFEYFSETQRNKGNFPGRFSGRQFSNSRSEMNVSTLELGDSALYLCASSLASTAAETQYFGPGTRLLVL.

This clone came up once. The rearrangement joins TRBV5-4 to TRBJ1-4; no reliable D call. The CDR3 has 13 residues. Trimming took off 2 bases at V and 5 bases at J, with 7 bases between the two ends. Germline CDR1 SGHNT, CDR2 YYREEE (reference sequence). The CDR3: CASSFSGNEKLFF. The CDR3, as DNA: TGTGCCAGCAGCTTTTCGGGGAATGAAAAACTGTTTTTT. Full variable domain (missing parts from reference TRBV5-4 and TRBJ1-4): ETGVTQSPTHLIKTRGQQVTLRCSSQSGHNTVSWYQQALGQGPQFIFQYYREEENGRGNFPPRFSGLQFPNYSSELNVNALELDDSALYLCASSFSGNEKLFFGSGTQLSVL.

Written as DNA, the CDR3 is TGTGCCATCAGGCCGGGACAGGATAATTCACCCCTCCACTTT. This encodes CAIRPGQDNSPLHF. J is TRBJ1-6 and V is TRBV10-3; 8 bases match TRBD1. Germline CDR1 reads ENHRY; CDR2 reads SYGVKD. The CDR3 length is 14 residues. V trimming: 6 bases; J trimming: 5 bases; junction bases outside the gene matches: 3.

The chain links TRBV6-1 to TRBJ1-3; no reliable D call. V gave up 2 bases and J gave up 3 bases, with 11 bases separating them. Germline V gene sequence: CDR1 MNHNS, CDR2 SASEGT. The CDR3 runs to 15 residues. The chain's CDR3 is CASSESGGSGNTIYF. CDR3 sequence (DNA): TGTGCCAGCAGTGAAAGCGGAGGGAGTGGAAACACCATATATTTT.